Described below is a single T cell receptor beta chain sequence and its context. Its antigen remains unidentified. No much larger clone exists at a distance of one base, and base qualities are not known. For CDR1 and CDR2, the germline V gene lists MNHEY and SVGAGI. Trimming costs V 4 bases and J 4 bases, and their ends lie 13 bases apart. The CDR3 holds 14 amino acids from the cysteine to the phenylalanine. Solely the CDR3 DNA is kept, with 42 bases framed from the first base. This entry is derived from a study of blood T cell repertoires in COVID-19 (TCRdb year 2020). At the level of the whole study: The collaborator samples originated in the United States, Italy and Spain and spanned the acute and convalescent phases of COVID-19. The repertoires were released in a freely available public database intended as a resource for research on the immune response to SARS-CoV-2. A de-identified subject ID, COVID-19 status, age in years and sex were almost always included in the sample metadata. The material from the prospective study consisted of cDNA or gDNA derived from T cells, B-cell-depleted T cells, or PBMCs. The samples were drawn from the first 160 participants of the ongoing ImmuneRACE study and from over a thousand subjects provided by 6 global collaborators. Where available, HLA class I and class II types were obtained from metadata supplied by the sample provider rather than from assay-based typing. The dataset comprised deeply sampled blood TCRbeta repertoires from subjects exposed to, actively infected with, or recovered from COVID-19. Broad study findings and their caveats: How much clinical and demographic metadata was included differed by source and by participant, and the metadata was provided uncurated.

TCRbeta CDR3 regions were amplified from genomic DNA by means of the immunoSEQ Assay, a bias-controlled multiplex PCR. In the original analysis: Nucleated cell counts per sample were estimated from amplification of reference gene primers within the assay. To quantify the absolute abundance of each unique TCRbeta CDR3 rearrangement, sequence reads were collapsed and filtered. For each sample, productive Simpson clonality was calculated as the square root of Simpson's diversity index across productive rearrangements. Here the immuneACCESS table is served through TCRdb, limited to in-frame sequences with V and J called. Missing clones are a known gap in these copies; in checked studies unresolved V genes cover under half, and the rest lacks a known reason. The V and J calls and clone size were taken over from that table, and D and trimming were inferred from the DNA. The sample includes some 150,000 clones, with about 83% observed a single time. Together, the top ten hold roughly 8% of the sample.

Another Seattle source contributed samples from volunteer blood donors who had recovered from COVID-19. Each collaborating institution followed its own protocols to collect whole blood in K2EDTA tubes. For TCRbeta analysis, collaborators shipped samples as frozen whole blood, isolated PBMCs, or DNA extracted from either of those sample types. The V and J genes are TRBV6-5 and TRBJ1-1; the best D guess is TRBD1, with 6 bases matching. The sequence derives from a man aged 35-49 years who had recovered from COVID-19. Sequenced input: peripheral blood. The CDR3 region has the sequence CASSSSRGGTEAFF. The DNA sequence is as follows: TGTGCCAGCAGTTCGAGTAGAGGGGGCACTGAAGCTTTCTTT.